The clone carrying this T cell receptor beta chain was seen once. Antigen specificity is unknown. J lost 2 bases, V lost 4 bases, and 3 bases had no gene match. Germline lookup yields CDR1 SGHNT and CDR2 YYREEE (reference sequence). The CDR3 sequence is 15 residues long. The record originates from a study of cytomegalovirus exposure and HLA in healthy donors. Generated by immunoSEQ multiplex PCR, the TCRdb table keeps only in-frame clones and is missing some. This sample yields 120,000 to 150,000 clones, of which about 88% are seen a single time; about 3.1% belongs to the top ten. Study results and caveats: Overall, around 160 TCR beta chains were annotated as cytomegalovirus-associated.

The chain employs TRBV5-4 and TRBJ2-1, with TRBD1 matching over 10 bases. The sample consisted of PBMCs. This TCR came from a woman aged 18-30 years in good health and CMV-seropositive. The DNA of the CDR3 is TGTGCCAGCAGCCCTGGACAGGGGGCCTACAATGAGCAGTTCTTC. It codes for CASSPGQGAYNEQFF.